The 26 T cell receptor beta chains below were found in one sample sequenced in a study of cytomegalovirus exposure and HLA in healthy donors (dated by TCRdb to the late 2010s). Library prep was done by the immunoSEQ multiplex PCR assay. For the multiplex PCR, a mixture combining 60 forward primers for TCR Vbeta segments and 13 reverse primers for TCR Jbeta segments was used. Drawn from immuneACCESS, this table holds only the in-frame rearrangements with V and J called that TCRdb kept. Clones are partly lost; checked studies trace under half to an unresolved V gene and leave the rest unexplained. The sample table holds tens of thousands of clones, of which around three quarters were seen once. Jointly, the top ten make up under 10% of the sample. The specimen sequenced was PBMCs. These receptors came from a man aged 55 to 70 in good health and CMV-seronegative.

This chain joins TRBV7-9 and TRBJ2-5; 8 bases fit TRBD1. Germline CDR1 is SEHNR and CDR2 is FQNEAQ (reference sequence). With V trimmed by 3 bases and J by 1 base, 4 bases remained unmatched. CDR3 length equals 15 residues. The CDR3 nucleotides are TGTGCCAGCAGCTTCGAACAGGGGGTCCAAGAGACCCAGTACTTC. It translates to CASSFEQGVQETQYF. The full variable domain, in which reference TRBV7-9 and TRBJ2-5 provide the parts outside the CDR3, is DTGVSQNPRHKITKRGQNVTFRCDPISEHNRLYWYRQTLGQGPEFLTYFQNEAQLEKSRLLSDRFSAERPKGSFSTLEIQRTEQGDSAMYLCASSFEQGVQETQYFGPGTRLLVL.

In this sample, this clone turned up a few times. V and J are TRBV19 and TRBJ1-2; TRBD1 matches at 8 bases. V was pared by 3 bases and J by 6 bases, with 9 bases of the junction left unmatched. The CDR3 consists of 15 residues. Per germline, CDR1 LNHDA and CDR2 SQIVND (reference sequence). CDR3 nucleotide sequence: TGTGCCAGTAGTATTCGGACAGGGAGTCTTGATGGCTACACCTTC. This codes for CASSIRTGSLDGYTF. The full variable domain, its missing parts supplied by reference TRBV19 and TRBJ1-2, is DGGITQSPKYLFRKEGQNVTLSCEQNLNHDAMYWYRQDPGQGLRLIYYSQIVNDFQKGDIAEGYSVSREKKESFPLTVTSAQKNPTAFYLCASSIRTGSLDGYTFGSGTRLTVV.

This clone turned up a few times. The chain combines TRBV2 with TRBJ1-4, with D hard to call. The CDR3 consists of 15 residues. Germline CDR1 reads SNHLY; CDR2 reads FYNNEI. V shed 8 bases and J shed 0 bases, with 13 bases lying between them. CDR3 sequence (DNA): TGTGCCAGCGAGAGGGAACAGACAACTAATGAAAAACTGTTTTTT. It is translated as CASEREQTTNEKLFF.

J is TRBJ2-3 and V is TRBV5-4; 9 nucleotides match TRBD1. With V trimmed by 4 bases and J by 4 bases, 10 bases remained unmatched. Per the germline V gene, CDR1 is SGHNT and CDR2 is YYREEE (reference sequence). This CDR3 has 16 amino acids. CDR3 sequence (DNA): TGTGCCAGCAGCGATCCCGACAGGGGGGTAGCAGATACGCAGTATTTT. Translated, it gives CASSDPDRGVADTQYF.

This sequence joins TRBV9 and TRBJ1-3; 8 bases agree with TRBD1. CDR1 is SGDLS, CDR2 YYNGEE, per germline. This CDR3 contains 14 residues. Germline trimming cut 3 bases from V and 4 bases from J; bases unmatched to any gene: 3. The CDR3 region has the DNA TGTGCCAGCAGCGCCAGGGGGCTCGGAAACACCATATATTTT. Translating gives CASSARGLGNTIYF.

This sequence joins TRBV5-1 and TRBJ1-1; D gene uncertain. Germline-derived CDR1 and CDR2 are SGHRS and YFSETQ. This CDR3 spans 13 amino acids. V lost 0 bases and J 7 bases, leaving 10 bases between the germline ends. CDR3 nucleotides: TGCGCCAGCAGCTTGGGCGACGAGGGTGAAGCTTTCTTT. Its translation: CASSLGDEGEAFF.

The chain combines TRBV19 with TRBJ2-6, with D perhaps TRBD1 (6 bases). This CDR3 is 15 amino acids long. The V gene lost 4 bases and the J gene lost 0 bases, with 7 bases spanning the gap. Germline values: CDR1 LNHDA, CDR2 SQIVND (reference sequence). The chain's CDR3 is CASSRQVSGANVLTF. The CDR3 bases are TGTGCCAGTAGTAGACAGGTCTCTGGGGCCAACGTCCTGACTTTC.

This clone was counted between two and nine times. The chain uses TRBV15 and TRBJ2-3; a possible D gene is TRBD1 (6 bases). The CDR3 is 14 residues long. Trimming removed 1 base at V and 5 bases at J, with 10 bases between. CDR1 and CDR2 (germline): LNHNV, YYDKDF (reference sequence). The CDR3 is CATSRGLDRDTQYF. The CDR3 DNA sequence: TGTGCCACCAGCAGAGGCTTGGACAGAGATACGCAGTATTTT.

V and J are TRBV11-2 and TRBJ2-5; perhaps TRBD1 as D (6 bases). Germline V gene lookup returns CDR1 SGHAT and CDR2 FQNNGV. The CDR3 is 14 amino acids. V lost 0 bases to trimming and J lost 4 bases, with 9 bases between them. The CDR3 sequence: CASSLDGGLETQYF. The CDR3 nucleotides read TGTGCCAGCAGCTTAGATGGGGGCTTAGAGACCCAGTACTTC.

For the CDR3, the DNA is TGTGCCAGCAGTTCGGGACTAGCGGGACAAAATGAGCAGTTCTTC. Its translation is CASSSGLAGQNEQFF. The chain uses TRBV6-6 and TRBJ2-1; 13 nucleotides match TRBD2. Per germline, CDR1 MNHNY and CDR2 SVGAGI (reference sequence). The CDR3 has 15 amino acids. V gave up 4 bases and J gave up 7 bases; unmatched junction bases: 4.

A few counts support this clone. The chain has TRBV6-4 and TRBJ1-1; D not resolved. This CDR3 region has 12 residues. Germline V gives CDR1 MRHNA, CDR2 SNTAGT. V was shortened by 8 bases and J by 0 bases, with 7 bases between the two germline ends. The CDR3 nucleotides read TGTGCCAGCGTAACAATGAACACTGAAGCTTTCTTT. It is translated as CASVTMNTEAFF.

The rearrangement links TRBV28 to TRBJ1-1; 9 positions match TRBD1. The CDR3 has 15 amino acids. The junction had 8 bases not matched to a gene; V was cut back by 8 bases and J by 1 base. Germline V gives CDR1 MDHEN, CDR2 SYDVKM. As DNA, the CDR3 is TGTGCCAGCTGGGGACAGGGAGTAACGAACACTGAAGCTTTCTTT. Its translation: CASWGQGVTNTEAFF.

This clone was detected a few times. The chain employs TRBV19 and TRBJ1-5, with 7 bases aligning to TRBD1. Germline CDR1 is LNHDA and CDR2 is SQIVND (reference sequence). V trimming: 5 bases; J trimming: 4 bases; junction bases outside the gene matches: 2. This CDR3 spans 13 amino acids. The CDR3 region is CASSQGGNQPQHF. CDR3 in DNA: TGTGCCAGTAGTCAGGGGGGAAATCAGCCCCAGCATTTT.

This chain links TRBV11-2 with TRBJ2-5, with D possibly TRBD1 on 5 matching bases. The CDR3 has 14 residues. V shed 1 base and J shed 4 bases, with 10 bases lying between them. Germline V CDR1 and CDR2: SGHAT, FQNNGV. Here the CDR3 DNA reads TGTGCCAGCAGCTTAGGGGGCGTGGCAGAGACCCAGTACTTC. It yields the protein CASSLGGVAETQYF.

This clone has more than one count but fewer than ten. The V and J genes are TRBV2 and TRBJ2-5; 9 bases align to TRBD1. The CDR3 is 15 residues long. V shed 8 bases and J 4 bases; nucleotides not matched to a gene: 11. From germline, CDR1 is SNHLY and CDR2 FYNNEI. The CDR3 DNA reads TGTGCCAGCCGTCGGGACAGGGAGGTAGCAGAGACCCAGTACTTC. Amino acid sequence: CASRRDREVAETQYF.

This clone was recorded once. The chain employs TRBV5-1 and TRBJ2-2, with 9 bases lining up with TRBD1. The CDR3 is 15 amino acids. V lost 7 bases, J lost 1 base, and 5 bases stayed unmatched. The germline CDR1 and CDR2 sequences are SGHRS and YFSETQ. CDR3 residues: CASQKGQGNTGELFF. The CDR3 DNA reads TGCGCCAGCCAGAAGGGACAGGGGAACACCGGGGAGCTGTTTTTT.

This clone was counted a few times. Relative to the germline gene, one junction end is altered; a read error may explain this. The gene calls are TRBV7-9 and TRBJ2-7, with 7 bases identical to TRBD2. This CDR3 comprises 17 residues. From germline, CDR1 is SEHNR and CDR2 FQNEAQ (reference sequence). CDR3 sequence (DNA): TGTTCCAGCAGCACACAAAGGGGCGGGAGTACTTCCCACGAGCAGTACTTC. Its protein is CSSSTQRGGSTSHEQYF.

The genes are TRBV6-1 and TRBJ2-7; tentative D call: TRBD1 (6 bases). The CDR3 runs 14 residues. V was shortened by 1 base and J by 6 bases, with 13 bases between the two germline ends. CDR1 MNHNS and CDR2 SASEGT come from the germline V gene. DNA of the CDR3: TGTGCCAGCAGTGAAGGGGCAGGGGAACGCGAGCAGTACTTC. As protein: CASSEGAGEREQYF.

The rearrangement links TRBV4-3 to TRBJ2-7; 8 nucleotides agree with TRBD2. The V segment lost 2 bases and the J segment 4 bases; nucleotides outside the gene matches: 4. The CDR3 loop spans 14 amino acids. Germline values: CDR1 LGHNA, CDR2 YSLEER. The CDR3 nucleotides are TGCGCCAGCAGCCAACTGGGCGGGGGGTACGAGCAGTACTTC. It specifies CASSQLGGGYEQYF.

The V call is TRBV11-2, the J call TRBJ2-3; tentatively, D is TRBD2 (6 bases). CDR3 size: 14 residues. Germline CDR1 and CDR2: SGHAT and FQNNGV. The germline V and J ends were trimmed by 0 bases and 10 bases, with 14 bases remaining between them. The CDR3 protein is CASSLDRRGGSQYF. DNA of the CDR3: TGTGCCAGCAGCTTAGATCGGAGGGGCGGGTCGCAGTATTTT. Filled out from reference TRBV11-2 and TRBJ2-3, the complete variable domain reads EAGVAQSPRYKIIEKRQSVAFWCNPISGHATLYWYQQILGQGPKLLIQFQNNGVVDDSQLPKDRFSAERLKGVDSTLKIQPAKLEDSAVYLCASSLDRRGGSQYFGPGTRLTVL.

This clone occurred once. The gene calls are TRBV15 and TRBJ2-1; D is perhaps TRBD1 (6 bases). This CDR3 comprises 16 residues. The germline V gene encodes CDR1 LNHNV and CDR2 YYDKDF (reference sequence). Trimming took 0 bases from V and 4 from J, leaving 13 bases between them. CDR3 in DNA: TGTGCCACCAGCAGAGATGGGGGCAGAGGATACAATGAGCAGTTCTTC. It is translated as CATSRDGGRGYNEQFF. Drawing the rest from reference TRBV15 and TRBJ2-1, the complete variable domain is DAMVIQNPRYQVTQFGKPVTLSCSQTLNHNVMYWYQQKSSQAPKLLFHYYDKDFNNEADTPDNFQSRRPNTSFCFLDIRSPGLGDTAMYLCATSRDGGRGYNEQFFGPGTRLTVL.

The rearrangement uses TRBV10-2 and TRBJ2-2; maybe TRBD2 (6 bases). V lost 8 bases and J lost 1, with 17 bases in between. The CDR3 runs to 16 residues. In germline, CDR1 is WSHSY, CDR2 SAAADI. The CDR3 region has the DNA TGCGCCAGCTTAAACCCAGGGCGGGGGAACACCGGGGAGCTGTTTTTT. Amino acid sequence: CASLNPGRGNTGELFF.

This clone was seen only a few times. V gene TRBV2 combines with J gene TRBJ1-6, with 9 bases fitting TRBD1. The germline gives CDR1 SNHLY, CDR2 FYNNEI. With V trimmed by 5 bases and J by 18 bases, 11 bases remained unmatched. CDR3 length equals 13 residues. The CDR3 bases are TGTGCCAGCAGTTACCTCGGGACAGGGCATCACCACTTT. This codes for CASSYLGTGHHHF.

This clone is a singleton in its sample. The chain joins TRBV28 to TRBJ2-1, with 8 nucleotides matching TRBD1. Germline V gives CDR1 MDHEN, CDR2 SYDVKM. CDR3 length: 18 residues. The V and J ends lost 6 bases and 0 bases, in that order; junction bases with no gene match: 13. The CDR3 sequence is CASSPDPGGISSYNEQFF. The CDR3 nucleotides are TGTGCCAGCAGCCCGGACCCAGGGGGCATCAGCTCCTACAATGAGCAGTTCTTC.

The genes are TRBV6-5 and TRBJ1-2; the match to TRBD1 covers 10 bases. CDR3 length: 14 residues. V was clipped by 2 bases and J by 6 bases; unmatched bases: 3. Germline CDR1 and CDR2: MNHEY and SVGAGI. The CDR3 DNA reads TGTGCCAGCAGTTACGGGGGACAGGGGAATGGCTACACCTTC. Encoded protein: CASSYGGQGNGYTF.

This clone has just a few counts. The rearrangement links TRBV12-5 to TRBJ2-1; 8 nucleotides line up with TRBD1. Trimming took 2 bases from V and 4 from J; bases not matched to a gene: 1. Germline lookup yields CDR1 LGHNT and CDR2 FRNRAP. The CDR3 covers 14 residues. CDR3 coding DNA: TGTGCTAGTGGTTTGCGGACAGGGTACAATGAGCAGTTCTTC. Translation: CASGLRTGYNEQFF.